The TCR beta chain described here comes from a study of technical replicates of blood from several donors (dated by TCRdb to 2015 to 2018). This clone was picked up a small number of times. Its binding antigen is unknown. It has no much larger one-base neighbor in the sample; base qualities were not kept. Receptors were amplified or captured by the immunoSEQ multiplex PCR assay. The immuneACCESS repertoire file appears here via TCRdb, limited to in-frame rearrangements. These files lack a portion of the clones; in checked studies, under half of the deficit traces to unresolved V genes, and the cause of the others is not known. This sample is represented by some 14,000 clones; almost 85% of them were singletons. The top ten constitute over 9.5% of the sample. V loses 2 bases of germline sequence and J loses 4 bases, and the interval between the two ends is 17 bases. According to the germline V gene, CDR1 reads MGHDK and CDR2 reads SYGVNS. The CDR3 holds 16 amino acids from the cysteine to the phenylalanine. Only the CDR3 part of the read is kept: 48 bases, read in frame from the first base.

The receptor chain draws on TRBV25-1 and TRBJ1-2, with a tentative D gene TRBD1 over 5 matching bases. The sequence derives from a human donor in good health. Sequencing was done on a sample of PBMCs. The nucleotide sequence reads as follows: TGTGCCAGCAGTGAACCCGGGGGGGGGTTATCCTATGGCTACACCTTC. Protein translation: CASSEPGGGLSYGYTF.